The source of this T cell receptor beta chain is a study of sequential checkpoint blockade in melanoma. Study summary: Twenty-two patients had tumor biopsies before treatment and at week 13.

Germline lookup yields CDR1 KGHSH and CDR2 LQKENI. This CDR3 is 16 amino acids long. Trimming left V 3 bases short and J 1 base short, with 13 bases between. This table comes from immunoSEQ multiplex PCR, and its TCRdb copy is limited to in-frame clones, with some not included. In the table there are 2,000 or so clones, around a quarter of which are singletons. This sample's treatment: randomized to nivolumab then ipilimumab (arm A) or the reverse (arm B). The V call is TRBV18, the J call TRBJ1-5, with D tentatively TRBD1 (6 bases). Sequenced material: tumor tissue (inferred from file names), taken from a patient given nivolumab and ipilimumab in sequence. This receptor was taken from a human donor with melanoma. CDR3 loop: CASSPIRGASNQPQHF. DNA for the CDR3: TGTGCCAGCTCACCCATTCGGGGGGCCAGCAATCAGCCCCAGCATTTT.